The 20 T cell receptor beta chains presented below share a single source sample, sequenced in a study of cytomegalovirus exposure and HLA in healthy donors. Generated by immunoSEQ multiplex PCR, the TCRdb table keeps only in-frame clones and is missing some. This table holds some 260,000 clones, roughly 87% found once. Sequenced sample: PBMCs. These receptors originate from a woman in her thirties in good health and CMV-seronegative.

V and J are TRBV5-6 and TRBJ2-5, with D possibly TRBD1 on 5 matching bases. Germline V gene lookup returns CDR1 SGHDT and CDR2 YYEEEE. This CDR3 contains 15 residues. Trimming left V 4 bases short and J 5 bases short, with 18 bases between. The CDR3 DNA sequence: TGTGCCAGCAGCCCTCGTTATCAGGGTTCGGAGACCCAGTACTTC. Translation: CASSPRYQGSETQYF.

This chain connects TRBV7-6 to TRBJ2-3; 9 bases fit TRBD2. The ends lost 1 base at V and 3 bases at J; junction bases unmatched: 5. The CDR3 is 16 amino acids. Germline assignment: CDR1 SGHVS and CDR2 FNYEAQ. CDR3 bases: TGTGCCAGCAGCTTAGGGCTAGCGGGAATGACAGATACGCAGTATTTT. Its protein product is CASSLGLAGMTDTQYF.

This chain uses TRBV25-1 with TRBJ2-1; D remains unclear. Germline values: CDR1 MGHDK, CDR2 SYGVNS. The CDR3 spans 12 residues. V gave up 3 bases and J gave up 7 bases, with 7 bases separating them. The CDR3 DNA follows: TGTGCCAGCAGTGACGGGTCGAATGAGCAGTTCTTC. Translating gives CASSDGSNEQFF. The full variable domain, with the rest looked up from reference TRBV25-1 and TRBJ2-1, is EADIYQTPRYLVIGTGKKITLECSQTMGHDKMYWYQQDPGMELHLIHYSYGVNSTEKGDLSSESTVSRIRTEHFPLTLESARPSHTSQYLCASSDGSNEQFFGPGTRLTVL.

V gene TRBV6-5 combines with J gene TRBJ1-5; weak D call: TRBD1 (6 bases). Germline V gives CDR1 MNHEY, CDR2 SVGAGI. The V gene lost 6 bases and the J gene lost 7 bases, with 16 bases spanning the gap. The CDR3 totals 14 residues. CDR3 nucleotide sequence: TGTGCCAGCAGCGCCGGGGCAGGGGTCCAGCCCCAGCATTTT. It is translated as CASSAGAGVQPQHF.

This chain uses TRBV11-2 with TRBJ2-7; D may be TRBD1 (6 bases). The V end lost 5 bases, the J end lost 2 bases, and 13 bases lay between the germline ends. This CDR3 comprises 14 residues. The germline CDR1 and CDR2 sequences are SGHAT and FQNNGV. The CDR3 sequence: CASSPLDRAYEQYF. DNA for the CDR3: TGTGCCAGCAGCCCCCTGGACAGAGCCTACGAGCAGTACTTC.

The rearrangement joins TRBV5-1 to TRBJ2-5; TRBD1 aligns across 8 bases. The V gene end was trimmed by 7 bases and the J gene end by 3 bases; junction bases not matched to a gene: 8. The CDR3 has 14 amino acids. Looked up from germline, CDR1 is SGHRS and CDR2 is YFSETQ. CDR3 amino acids: CASQTGEPEETQYF. In nucleotides, the CDR3 is TGCGCCAGCCAGACAGGGGAGCCCGAAGAGACCCAGTACTTC.

A few counts support this clone. The chain recombines TRBV21-1 with TRBJ2-7; the table calls TRBD2, which could not be checked here. TRBV21-1 is an annotated pseudogene. The CDR3 is made up of 12 amino acids. The CDR3 reads CASSKAPAEQYF. CDR3 DNA: TGTGCCAGCAGCAAAGCCCCAGCGGAGCAGTACTTC.

The rearrangement uses TRBV30 and TRBJ2-7; D not resolved. Germline CDR1 and CDR2: GTSNPN and SVGIG (reference sequence). The CDR3 is made up of 12 amino acids. V was shortened by 4 bases and J by 1 base, with 8 bases between the two germline ends. CDR3 loop: CAWNPGSYEQYF. CDR3 bases: TGTGCCTGGAATCCAGGTTCCTACGAGCAGTACTTC.

The chain joins TRBV2 to TRBJ2-1; D gene uncertain. V lost 8 bases to trimming and J lost 6 bases, with 11 bases between them. CDR1 is SNHLY and CDR2 is FYNNEI in the germline V gene. The CDR3 length is 12 residues. This CDR3 reads CASYSWGNEQFF. The CDR3 region has the DNA TGTGCCAGCTACAGTTGGGGCAATGAGCAGTTCTTC.

The chain joins TRBV19 to TRBJ1-2; D might be TRBD1 (5 bases). Germline CDR1 and CDR2: LNHDA and SQIVND (reference sequence). Trimming left V 5 bases short and J 3 bases short, with 13 bases between. The CDR3 runs 14 residues. CDR3 residues: CASSDDRIYYGYTF. The CDR3 DNA follows: TGTGCCAGTAGTGACGACAGAATTTACTATGGCTACACCTTC.

This clone came up once. The V call is TRBV18, the J call TRBJ2-3, with D possibly TRBD2 on 7 matching bases. There are 15 residues in the CDR3. The germline gives CDR1 KGHSH, CDR2 LQKENI. V was shortened by 10 bases and J by 2 bases, with 19 bases between the two germline ends. The CDR3 spells CATRVAGATTDTQYF. The CDR3 coding sequence is TGTGCCACCAGGGTCGCGGGGGCCACCACAGATACGCAGTATTTT.

V and J are TRBV19 and TRBJ2-7, with 10 nucleotides matching TRBD2. Germline CDR1 is LNHDA and CDR2 is SQIVND (reference sequence). The CDR3 is 14 residues long. The V segment lost 3 bases and the J segment 4 bases; nucleotides outside the gene matches: 3. This CDR3 is CASSMISGGYEQYF. The DNA for the CDR3 is TGTGCCAGTAGTATGATTAGCGGGGGGTACGAGCAGTACTTC.

The chain is built from TRBV6-1 and TRBJ2-6; no clear D gene. Germline CDR1 MNHNS, CDR2 SASEGT. Trimming left V 2 bases short and J 0 bases short, with 20 bases between. The CDR3 is made up of 20 amino acids. Here the CDR3 reads CASSERGLWQVNSGANVLTF. The CDR3 DNA sequence: TGTGCCAGCAGTGAAAGAGGTTTGTGGCAGGTGAACTCTGGGGCCAACGTCCTGACTTTC.

This clone appeared a single time. V is TRBV28 and J is TRBJ2-7; 9 bases align to TRBD2. Germline V gives CDR1 MDHEN, CDR2 SYDVKM. The CDR3 totals 13 residues. The trim removed 10 bases at V and 6 bases at J, leaving 10 bases unmatched. The CDR3 loop reads CATAGGRASEQYF. DNA of the CDR3: TGTGCCACGGCGGGCGGGAGGGCCAGCGAGCAGTACTTC. Full variable domain (missing parts from reference TRBV28 and TRBJ2-7): DVKVTQSSRYLVKRTGEKVFLECVQDMDHENMFWYRQDPGLGLRLIYFSYDVKMKEKGDIPEGYSVSREKKERFSLILESASTNQTSMYLCATAGGRASEQYFGPGTRLTVT.

The genes are TRBV5-1 and TRBJ2-4; D uncertain. Germline V gene data show CDR1 as SGHRS and CDR2 as YFSETQ. V dropped 4 bases and J dropped 7 bases, with 18 bases sitting between them. CDR3 size: 15 residues. CDR3 sequence: CASSPSLGLENIQYF. CDR3 coding DNA: TGCGCCAGCAGCCCCTCTCTAGGGCTCGAGAACATTCAGTACTTC.

This clone has only a few counts. This rearrangement joins TRBV30 to TRBJ1-4; D unclear. The CDR3 consists of 11 residues. V was clipped by 0 bases and J by 8 bases, with 4 bases between them. Germline CDR1 reads GTSNPN; CDR2 reads SVGIG (reference sequence). The CDR3 is CAWSVEEKLFF. The CDR3 DNA sequence: TGTGCCTGGAGTGTGGAGGAAAAACTGTTTTTT.

The rearrangement links TRBV5-1 to TRBJ2-1, with 8 bases aligning to TRBD2. The CDR3 loop spans 16 amino acids. Germline CDR1 is SGHRS and CDR2 is YFSETQ. V shed 0 bases, J shed 3 bases, and the junction held 5 bases outside the gene matches. Written as DNA, the CDR3 is TGCGCCAGCAGCTTGGTGGCAGGGACTAGCTACAATGAGCAGTTCTTC. It specifies CASSLVAGTSYNEQFF. The whole variable domain, filled in from reference TRBV5-1 and TRBJ2-1, reads KAGVTQTPRYLIKTRGQQVTLSCSPISGHRSVSWYQQTPGQGLQFLFEYFSETQRNKGNFPGRFSGRQFSNSRSEMNVSTLELGDSALYLCASSLVAGTSYNEQFFGPGTRLTVL.

This clone was seen only once. V and J are TRBV27 and TRBJ2-7; D may be TRBD2 (5 bases). Deletions cut 4 bases from V and 4 bases from J, with 11 bases between. In germline, CDR1 is MNHEY, CDR2 SMNVEV (reference sequence). This CDR3 has 13 residues. CDR3: CASSSKTGYEQYF. CDR3 nucleotide sequence: TGTGCCAGCAGTTCCAAGACGGGGTACGAGCAGTACTTC.

This clone was detected once. This sequence joins TRBV18 and TRBJ2-7; 7 bases line up with TRBD1. J lost 3 bases, V lost 4 bases, and 21 bases had no gene match. The CDR3 runs 19 residues. Germline CDR1 KGHSH, CDR2 LQKENI. For the CDR3, the DNA is TGTGCCAGCTCACAACAGGGGTCCCATCTACGAGCAGTAATCTACGAGCAGTACTTC. It is translated as CASSQQGSHLRAVIYEQYF.

V and J are TRBV5-1 and TRBJ2-3; 8 nucleotides match TRBD1. V was pared by 0 bases and J by 4 bases, with 7 bases of the junction left unmatched. The germline V gene encodes CDR1 SGHRS and CDR2 YFSETQ. CDR3 length equals 16 residues. The CDR3 reads CASSLEAGGIADTQYF. The CDR3 nucleotides read TGCGCCAGCAGCTTGGAGGCAGGGGGCATCGCAGATACGCAGTATTTT.